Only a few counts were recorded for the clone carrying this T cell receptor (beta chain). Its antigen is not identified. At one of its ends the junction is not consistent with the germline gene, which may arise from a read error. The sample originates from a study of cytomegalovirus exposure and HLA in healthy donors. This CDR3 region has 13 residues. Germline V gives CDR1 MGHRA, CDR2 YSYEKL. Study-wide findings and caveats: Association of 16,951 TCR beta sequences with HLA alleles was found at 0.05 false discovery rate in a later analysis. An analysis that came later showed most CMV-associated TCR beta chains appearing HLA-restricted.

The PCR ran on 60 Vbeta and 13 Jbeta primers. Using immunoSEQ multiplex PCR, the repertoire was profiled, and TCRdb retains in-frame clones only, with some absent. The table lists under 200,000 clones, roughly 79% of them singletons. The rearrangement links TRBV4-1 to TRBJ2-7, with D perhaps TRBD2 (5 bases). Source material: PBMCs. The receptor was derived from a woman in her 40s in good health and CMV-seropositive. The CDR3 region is CASSFGVMIEQYF. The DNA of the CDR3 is TGTGCCAGCAGCTTCGGGGTCATGATAGAGCAGTACTTC.